This TCR beta chain derives from a study of T-cell memory formation after mild COVID-19. The CDR3 is made up of 14 amino acids. Trimming took off 0 bases at V and 7 bases at J, with 10 bases between the two ends. Germline lookup yields CDR1 MRHNA and CDR2 SNTAGT. In TCRdb, the 5' RACE reads were re-called with MiXCR into one record per CDR3 protein. Of 300,000 to 400,000 distinct CDR3 sequences listed, 25% to 30% are singletons. The source is an adult woman who had mild COVID-19 (a few samples of this study predate the infection). Cell type and time point are not known. Sequencing was done on a sample of PBMCs or a T cell subset sorted from them (not recorded which). The rearrangement uses TRBV6-4 and TRBJ2-4, with D possibly matching TRBD2 (6 bases). The CDR3 DNA follows: TGTGCCAGCAGTGACTCTGGAGGGAGCAACATTCAGTACTTC. It encodes CASSDSGGSNIQYF.